This paragraph covers one T cell receptor beta chain sequence. This sample is drawn from a study of CD8+CD57+ T cells in acquired aplastic anemia. Across the study: Recorded DNA amounts for sorted CD4+ and CD8+ cells had an average of 3.2 ug.

CDR3 length: 16 amino acids. V dropped 1 base and J dropped 5 bases, with 17 bases sitting between them. Looked up from germline, CDR1 is SGHDN and CDR2 is FVKESK. Genomic DNA was employed as the template in profiling TCR beta VDJ and CDR3. TCRdb used MiXCR to reprocess the reads, holding one entry per CDR3 protein. Of about 210,000 distinct CDR3 sequences in the sample, approximately 57% were seen once. Sequenced input: sorted CD4+, CD8+, or CD8+CD57+ T cells (not recorded which) from PBMCs. The rearrangement uses TRBV14 and TRBJ1-1; D unresolved. The TCR originated in a human donor in good health. CDR3 nucleotide sequence: TGTGCCAGCAGCCAAGGACGGGGAACCAGGAGAACTGAAGCTTTCTTT. This gives the protein CASSQGRGTRRTEAFF.